This entry describes one TCR beta chain. This entry comes from a study of T cell responses to AZD1222 COVID-19 vaccine. Only in-frame clones appear in the TCRdb table, and some are missing; sequencing was by immunoSEQ multiplex PCR. The sample has 150,000 or so clones, about 91% seen once. Germline CDR1 and CDR2: MDHEN and SYDVKM. Trimming took off 8 bases at V and 0 bases at J, with 14 bases between the two ends. The CDR3 consists of 15 residues. The sequenced sample was peripheral blood, obtained on day 0 of AZD1222 vaccination. The chain employs TRBV28 and TRBJ1-3; D may be TRBD1 (5 bases). The TCR comes from an adult in good health. The CDR3: CASGARDSSGNTIYF. The CDR3 region has the DNA TGTGCCAGCGGGGCCCGGGATTCCTCTGGAAACACCATATATTTT.